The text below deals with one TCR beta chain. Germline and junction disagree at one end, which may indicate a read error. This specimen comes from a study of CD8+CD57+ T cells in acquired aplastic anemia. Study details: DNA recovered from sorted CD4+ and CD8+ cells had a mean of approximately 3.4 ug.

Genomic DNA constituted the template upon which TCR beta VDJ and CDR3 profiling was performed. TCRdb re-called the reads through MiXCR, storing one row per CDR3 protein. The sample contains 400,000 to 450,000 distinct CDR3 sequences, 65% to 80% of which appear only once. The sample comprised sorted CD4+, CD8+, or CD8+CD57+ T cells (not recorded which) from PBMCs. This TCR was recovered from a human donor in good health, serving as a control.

The CDR3 region is CASSLSRNKKKLFF. The CDR3 bases are TGTGCCAGCAGTTTATCAAGAAATAAAAAAAAACTTTTTTTT. The chain employs TRBV9 and TRBJ1-4; D ambiguous. The CDR3 spans 14 residues. Germline loops: CDR1 SGDLS, CDR2 YYNGEE.